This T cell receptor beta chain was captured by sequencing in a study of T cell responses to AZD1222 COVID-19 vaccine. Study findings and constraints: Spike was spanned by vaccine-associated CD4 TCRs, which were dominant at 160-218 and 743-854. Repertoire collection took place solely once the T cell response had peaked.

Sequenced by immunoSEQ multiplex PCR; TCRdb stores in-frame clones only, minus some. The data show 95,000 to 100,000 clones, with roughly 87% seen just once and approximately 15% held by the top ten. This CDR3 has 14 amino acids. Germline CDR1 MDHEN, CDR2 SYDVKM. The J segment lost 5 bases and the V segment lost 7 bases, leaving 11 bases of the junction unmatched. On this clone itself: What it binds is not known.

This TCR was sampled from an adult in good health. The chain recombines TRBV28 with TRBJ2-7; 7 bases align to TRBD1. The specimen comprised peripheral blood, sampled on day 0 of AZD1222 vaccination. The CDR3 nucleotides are TGTGCCAGCACCAACGACAGGGCAAACCACGAGCAGTACTTC. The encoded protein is CASTNDRANHEQYF. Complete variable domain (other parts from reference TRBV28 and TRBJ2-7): DVKVTQSSRYLVKRTGEKVFLECVQDMDHENMFWYRQDPGLGLRLIYFSYDVKMKEKGDIPEGYSVSREKKERFSLILESASTNQTSMYLCASTNDRANHEQYFGPGTRLTVT.